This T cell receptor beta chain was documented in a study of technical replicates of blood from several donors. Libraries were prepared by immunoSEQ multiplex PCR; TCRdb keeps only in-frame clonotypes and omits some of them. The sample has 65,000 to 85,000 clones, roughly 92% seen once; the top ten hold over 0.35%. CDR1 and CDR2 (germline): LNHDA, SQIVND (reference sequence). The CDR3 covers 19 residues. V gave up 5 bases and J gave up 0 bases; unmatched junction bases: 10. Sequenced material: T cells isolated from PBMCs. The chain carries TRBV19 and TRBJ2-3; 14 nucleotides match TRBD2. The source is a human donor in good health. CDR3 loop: CASSPGLAGAYVSTDTQYF. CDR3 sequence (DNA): TGTGCCAGTAGTCCGGGACTAGCGGGAGCATATGTTAGCACAGATACGCAGTATTTT.